These 21 T cell receptor beta chains were all obtained from the same sample, sequenced in a study of CD8 T cells in Susac syndrome. A quantity of roughly 0.5 to 1 ug RNA underwent reverse transcription using random hexamers. TCRdb called the immunoSEQ multiplex PCR reads again in MiXCR, with one record for every CDR3 protein. The sample carries more than 200,000 distinct CDR3 sequences, 92% recorded once. The sequencing input was CD8+ T cells from PBMCs. The source is a human donor with multiple sclerosis.

The CDR3: CATTGGANEQFF. CDR3 nucleotides: TGTGCCACCACCGGGGGGGCCAATGAGCAGTTCTTC. The V gene is TRBV27, the J gene TRBJ2-1, with TRBD2 identical over 8 bases. This CDR3 contains 12 residues. CDR1 MNHEY and CDR2 SMNVEV come from the germline V gene (reference sequence). J lost 6 bases, V lost 10 bases, and 5 bases had no gene match.

The chain uses TRBV20-1 and TRBJ2-5; D might be TRBD1 (5 bases). V lost 6 bases and J 3 bases, leaving 17 bases between the germline ends. The CDR3 has 14 amino acids. Germline assignment: CDR1 DFQATT and CDR2 SNEGSKA (reference sequence). The CDR3 DNA reads TGCAGTGCATTTTACGACAGTCTGAAAGAGACCCAGTACTTC. Residues: CSAFYDSLKETQYF.

The chain uses TRBV3-1 and TRBJ2-1; 8 bases align to TRBD1. The germline gives CDR1 LGHDT, CDR2 YNNKEL (reference sequence). The CDR3 loop spans 15 amino acids. The J segment lost 2 bases and the V segment lost 6 bases, leaving 6 bases of the junction unmatched. As DNA, the CDR3 is TGTGCCAGCAGGGATAGCAGGGGGCCCTACAATGAGCAGTTCTTC. Its translation: CASRDSRGPYNEQFF.

The V call is TRBV15, the J call TRBJ2-5; D possibly uses TRBD1 or TRBD2 (5 bases each). CDR3 length: 16 amino acids. CDR1 is LNHNV and CDR2 is YYDKDF in the germline V gene (reference sequence). V lost 0 bases to trimming and J lost 5 bases, with 16 bases between them. Here the CDR3 reads CATSRDIGTPRETQYF. The CDR3, as DNA: TGTGCCACCAGCAGAGATATAGGGACCCCACGGGAGACCCAGTACTTC.

This chain uses TRBV15 with TRBJ2-1; D not certain. V shed 2 bases and J shed 10 bases, with 12 bases lying between them. Germline-derived CDR1 and CDR2 are LNHNV and YYDKDF (reference sequence). The CDR3 loop spans 13 amino acids. CDR3 DNA sequence: TGTGCCACCAGCAGAACCACTTCCCGCGAGCAGTTCTTC. Its translation: CATSRTTSREQFF.

This chain uses TRBV3-1 with TRBJ2-1; the D gene is possibly TRBD2 (5 bases). CDR3 length: 16 amino acids. Trimming left V 0 bases short and J 2 bases short, with 11 bases between. From germline, CDR1 is LGHDT and CDR2 YNNKEL (reference sequence). DNA of the CDR3: TGTGCCAGCAGCCAAGATATCGGACTTACCTACAATGAGCAGTTCTTC. It translates to CASSQDIGLTYNEQFF.

V gene TRBV4-2 combines with J gene TRBJ1-2, with D perhaps TRBD1 (5 bases). Trimming pared 6 bases from V and 7 bases from J, leaving 15 bases between. CDR1 and CDR2 from the germline V gene are LGHNA and YNFKEQ. The CDR3 contains 13 residues. The chain's CDR3 is CASSPAGGGGYTF. The CDR3, as DNA: TGTGCCAGCAGTCCCGCGGGGGGAGGTGGCTACACCTTC.

This rearrangement joins TRBV6-6 to TRBJ1-5, with D maybe TRBD1 (6 bases). The V end lost 7 bases, the J end lost 1 base, and 14 bases lay between the germline ends. The V gene's germline CDR1 is MNHNY and CDR2 SVGAGI (reference sequence). The CDR3 is 15 amino acids. The CDR3 region has the DNA TGTGCCAGCAAGGGGGGAGTGAGCAGCAATCAGCCCCAGCATTTT. It translates to CASKGGVSSNQPQHF.

The J gene is TRBJ2-3, the V gene TRBV13, with D perhaps given as TRBD1 or TRBD2 (6 bases each). The CDR3 sequence is 15 residues long. Germline V gene lookup returns CDR1 PRHDT and CDR2 FYEKMQ (reference sequence). V lost 5 bases, J lost 6 bases, and 18 bases lay in between. The CDR3 reads CASSLRGVLEDTQYF. CDR3 nucleotides: TGTGCCAGCAGCCTTAGGGGGGTCTTGGAGGATACGCAGTATTTT.

V and J are TRBV7-8 and TRBJ2-4, with D maybe TRBD1 (5 bases). Germline loops: CDR1 SGHVS, CDR2 FQNEAQ. This CDR3 region has 17 residues. The V and J ends lost 0 bases and 0 bases respectively, with 12 bases between them. The CDR3 reads CASSLAPGFLAKNIQYF. In nucleotides, the CDR3 is TGTGCCAGCAGCTTAGCGCCAGGGTTTTTAGCCAAAAACATTCAGTACTTC.

This clonotype was counted between two and nine times. This chain connects TRBV29-1 to TRBJ2-1; D call uncertain. Germline-derived CDR1 and CDR2 are SQVTM and ANQGSEA. This CDR3 contains 13 residues. V shed 4 bases and J shed 0 bases, with 7 bases lying between them. CDR3 loop: CSVVGSSYNEQFF. The CDR3 nucleotides read TGCAGCGTTGTTGGGTCCTCCTACAATGAGCAGTTCTTC.

This chain links TRBV5-6 with TRBJ1-2, with D tentatively TRBD1 (5 bases). The CDR3 extends over 19 amino acids. Trimming left V 0 bases short and J 0 bases short, with 21 bases between. Germline V lookup: CDR1 SGHDT, CDR2 YYEEEE. The CDR3 region has the DNA TGTGCCAGCAGCTTGGCTTGGGACCTCTCATCGCGGACTAACTATGGCTACACCTTC. Its translation: CASSLAWDLSSRTNYGYTF.

This clonotype appeared once. The rearrangement joins TRBV12-3 or TRBV12-4 to TRBJ2-1; TRBD2 aligns across 10 bases. The CDR3 is 18 residues long. V shed 4 bases, J shed 4 bases, and the junction held 13 bases outside the gene matches. The CDR3 nucleotides read TGTGCCAGCAGTTCCACGGGTTTTAGCGGGAGGAGATACAATGAGCAGTTCTTC. Protein: CASSSTGFSGRRYNEQFF.

This rearrangement joins TRBV12-3 or TRBV12-4 to TRBJ1-1; 11 nucleotides match TRBD1. The CDR3 is 16 residues long. V shed 4 bases and J 5 bases; nucleotides not matched to a gene: 9. CDR3 in DNA: TGTGCCAGCAGTTGGACAGGGGGCGAGGGATGGACTGAAGCTTTCTTT. This gives the protein CASSWTGGEGWTEAFF.

This sequence joins TRBV12-3 or TRBV12-4 and TRBJ2-3, with 12 bases matching TRBD2. The CDR3 is made up of 16 amino acids. Trimming at V came to 7 bases and at J to 4 bases, leaving 9 bases not matched to a gene. CDR3 coding DNA: TGTGCCAGCAATCCTCGGACTAGCGGGGCTTCAGATACGCAGTATTTT. Translation: CASNPRTSGASDTQYF.

The chain joins TRBV12-3 or TRBV12-4 to TRBJ1-1; D perhaps matches TRBD1 (5 bases). V was clipped by 2 bases and J by 2 bases, with 12 bases between them. The CDR3 totals 15 residues. CDR3 nucleotides: TGTGCCAGCAGTTTAAGCCAGGGTGGCAACACTGAAGCTTTCTTT. Its protein is CASSLSQGGNTEAFF.

CDR3 amino acids: CASSFGAWGEQYF. DNA for the CDR3: TGTGCCAGCAGTTTTGGGGCCTGGGGGGAGCAGTACTTC. This chain connects TRBV27 to TRBJ2-7; perhaps D is TRBD1 or TRBD2 (5 bases each). Germline CDR1 and CDR2: MNHEY and SMNVEV (reference sequence). The CDR3 is 13 amino acids. Trimming cost V 3 bases and J 7 bases, with 13 bases left between them.

In DNA form, the CDR3 reads TGTGCCACCAGCAGAGGGGCAGGAACCTCCTACGAGCAGTACTTC. It codes for CATSRGAGTSYEQYF. This sequence joins TRBV15 and TRBJ2-7; D is uncertain. Germline loops: CDR1 LNHNV, CDR2 YYDKDF (reference sequence). V gave up 1 base and J gave up 0 bases, with 10 bases separating them. The CDR3 spans 15 residues.

CDR3 DNA sequence: TGTGCCAGCAGTTCCCTGGGCTCCTGGGGCACAGGGGGCGTCCATCCCCAGCATTTT. Protein: CASSSLGSWGTGGVHPQHF. This chain links TRBV6-5 with TRBJ1-5, with TRBD1 matching over 9 bases. Germline V CDR1 and CDR2: MNHEY, SVGAGI. This CDR3 spans 19 amino acids. Trimming removed 4 bases from V and 10 bases from J; junction bases left unmatched: 23.

The chain links TRBV4-3 to TRBJ1-2; no clear D gene. Germline V gives CDR1 LGHNA, CDR2 YSLEER. V was shortened by 0 bases and J by 7 bases, with 12 bases between the two germline ends. The CDR3 runs to 14 residues. The CDR3 loop is CASSQDGGVGGYTF. CDR3 coding DNA: TGCGCCAGCAGCCAAGATGGCGGGGTCGGTGGCTACACCTTC.

The chain combines TRBV14 with TRBJ2-3, with 10 bases fitting TRBD2. Germline V lookup: CDR1 SGHDN, CDR2 FVKESK. The CDR3 loop spans 16 amino acids. With 0 bases clipped from V and 3 bases from J, the junction kept 3 bases outside the gene matches. The chain's CDR3 is CASSQELAGLTDTQYF. The CDR3 region has the DNA TGTGCCAGCAGCCAAGAACTAGCGGGGCTAACAGATACGCAGTATTTT.